This entry lists 3 T cell receptor beta chains sequenced from one sample in a study of blood T cell repertoires in COVID-19. Produced via immunoSEQ multiplex PCR; TCRdb's table is partial and in-frame only. The sample has 470,000 or so clones; roughly 85% are singletons. Sample: PBMCs or T cells enriched from blood (not recorded which). These receptors were obtained from a woman aged 18-35 years with acute COVID-19.

This chain joins TRBV3-1 (or the pseudogene TRBV3-2) and TRBJ2-1; 8 bases align to TRBD2. This CDR3 region has 12 residues. Germline V lookup: CDR1 LGHDT, CDR2 YNNKEL (reference sequence). V shed 3 bases and J 10 bases; nucleotides not matched to a gene: 2. In nucleotides, the CDR3 is TGTGCCAGCAGCCAGAGGACTAGCGAGCAGTTCTTC. Protein sequence: CASSQRTSEQFF.

The chain uses TRBV7-6 and TRBJ2-1; 12 positions match TRBD2. This CDR3 has 15 residues. J was trimmed by 6 bases and V by 5 bases; bases with no gene match: 5. Germline V lookup: CDR1 SGHVS, CDR2 FNYEAQ. The CDR3, as DNA: TGTGCCAGCAGCCGCGGGACTAGCGGGTTCAATGAGCAGTTCTTC. Its translation is CASSRGTSGFNEQFF. The complete variable domain, with remaining parts taken from reference TRBV7-6 and TRBJ2-1, reads GAGVSQSPRYKVTKRGQDVALRCDPISGHVSLYWYRQALGQGPEFLTYFNYEAQQDKSGLPNDRFSAERPEGSISTLTIQRTEQRDSAMYRCASSRGTSGFNEQFFGPGTRLTVL.

The CDR3 is CASSVGLSSYEQYF. The CDR3 region has the DNA TGTGCCAGCAGCGTGGGACTGAGCTCCTACGAGCAGTACTTC. V usage is TRBV9 and J usage is TRBJ2-7; perhaps TRBD2 as D (6 bases). V was trimmed by 2 bases and J by 0 bases, leaving 9 bases between them. The CDR3 contains 14 residues. CDR1 is SGDLS, CDR2 YYNGEE, per germline. The full variable domain, with the rest looked up from reference TRBV9 and TRBJ2-7, is DSGVTQTPKHLITATGQRVTLRCSPRSGDLSVYWYQQSLDQGLQFLIQYYNGEERAKGNILERFSAQQFPDLHSELNLSSLELGDSALYFCASSVGLSSYEQYFGPGTRLTVT.